This record covers a single T cell receptor beta chain. The data stem from a study of cytomegalovirus exposure and HLA in healthy donors. PCR used 60 Vbeta primers and 13 Jbeta primers. Profiled with immunoSEQ multiplex PCR; TCRdb holds only in-frame clones, not every one. The sample lists 100,000 to 150,000 clones; 75% to 85% were seen once. This TCR came from a woman aged 40 to 50 in good health and CMV-seronegative. Sequenced material: PBMCs.

CDR3 sequence: CASSSDRENSPLHF. DNA for the CDR3: TGTGCCAGCAGCTCGGACAGGGAAAATTCACCCCTCCACTTT. This sequence joins TRBV5-6 and TRBJ1-6; 8 nucleotides align to TRBD1. This CDR3 contains 14 residues. V lost 3 bases to trimming and J lost 7 bases; unmatched junction nucleotides: 3. The germline V gene encodes CDR1 SGHDT and CDR2 YYEEEE.